Following are 30 T cell receptor beta chains from one sample sequenced in a study of cytotoxic CD8 clonotypes in ibrutinib-treated CLL. Generated by immunoSEQ multiplex PCR, the TCRdb table keeps only in-frame clones and is missing some. The sample shows some 85,000 clones, roughly three quarters of them seen only once. This specimen was PBMCs, taken after 24 months of ibrutinib treatment. Receptor source: a human donor with chronic lymphocytic leukemia.

This clone was seen a few times. The V and J genes are TRBV30 and TRBJ2-6; D perhaps matches TRBD1 (5 bases). Germline assignment: CDR1 GTSNPN and CDR2 SVGIG (reference sequence). V was trimmed by 3 bases and J by 0 bases, leaving 15 bases between them. The CDR3 runs 17 residues. CDR3 amino acids: CAWSPRVVASGANVLTF. The CDR3 nucleotides read TGTGCCTGGAGCCCCAGGGTCGTCGCCTCTGGGGCCAACGTCCTGACTTTC. The full variable domain, in which reference TRBV30 and TRBJ2-6 provide the parts outside the CDR3, is SQTIHQWPATLVQPVGSPLSLECTVEGTSNPNLYWYRQAAGRGLQLLFYSVGIGQISSEVPQNLSASRPQDRQFILSSKKLLLSDSGFYLCAWSPRVVASGANVLTFGAGSRLTVL.

This chain links TRBV13 with TRBJ1-6; a possible D gene is TRBD1 (5 bases). The CDR3 covers 16 residues. Germline-derived CDR1 and CDR2 are PRHDT and FYEKMQ (reference sequence). V was cut by 3 bases and J by 4 bases, with 13 bases left in between. This CDR3 is CASSFRGILYNSPLHF. The CDR3 nucleotides are TGTGCCAGCAGCTTTAGGGGAATCCTTTATAATTCACCCCTCCACTTT.

In DNA form, the CDR3 reads TGCGCCAGCAGCTTGGTCGGAGGGGGCTCCTCTGGAAACACCATATATTTT. Translated: CASSLVGGGSSGNTIYF. This rearrangement joins TRBV5-1 to TRBJ1-3; 7 bases line up with TRBD1. The V gene end was trimmed by 0 bases and the J gene end by 0 bases; junction bases not matched to a gene: 6. Germline CDR1 reads SGHRS; CDR2 reads YFSETQ. The CDR3 is 17 amino acids. Based on the CDR3 plus reference TRBV5-1 and TRBJ1-3, the full variable domain is KAGVTQTPRYLIKTRGQQVTLSCSPISGHRSVSWYQQTPGQGLQFLFEYFSETQRNKGNFPGRFSGRQFSNSRSEMNVSTLELGDSALYLCASSLVGGGSSGNTIYFGEGSWLTVV.

The gene calls are TRBV10-3 and TRBJ2-7; D remains ambiguous. The CDR3 spans 12 residues. Trimming took 10 bases from V and 0 from J, leaving 10 bases between them. Germline assignment: CDR1 ENHRY and CDR2 SYGVKD. The DNA of the CDR3 is TGTGCCAGCGGACCACTCTCCTACGAGCAGTACTTC. It yields the protein CASGPLSYEQYF.

The genes are TRBV19 and TRBJ1-2, with a tentative D call TRBD1 (5 bases). CDR3 size: 13 residues. Germline V CDR1 and CDR2: LNHDA, SQIVND (reference sequence). Between the trimmed V and J ends, which lost 10 bases and 4 bases, there was a span of 16 bases. The DNA of the CDR3 is TGTGCCACTCTCGACAGATTAAGCTATGGCTACACCTTC. As protein: CATLDRLSYGYTF.

This clone has only a few counts. This chain's CDR3 is CAWSVLTGNQPQHF. In DNA, the CDR3 is TGTGCCTGGAGTGTACTCACAGGGAATCAGCCCCAGCATTTT. This chain joins TRBV30 and TRBJ1-5, with D perhaps TRBD1 (6 bases). Germline V gives CDR1 GTSNPN, CDR2 SVGIG (reference sequence). The CDR3 consists of 14 residues. V lost 0 bases to trimming and J lost 4 bases, with 10 bases between them. Together with reference TRBV30 and TRBJ1-5, the CDR3 gives the full variable domain: SQTIHQWPATLVQPVGSPLSLECTVEGTSNPNLYWYRQAAGRGLQLLFYSVGIGQISSEVPQNLSASRPQDRQFILSSKKLLLSDSGFYLCAWSVLTGNQPQHFGDGTRLSIL.

This chain uses TRBV4-1 with TRBJ2-7; D is perhaps TRBD1 (5 bases). This CDR3 has 16 amino acids. CDR1 is MGHRA and CDR2 is YSYEKL in the germline V gene. V lost 1 base and J 3 bases, leaving 16 bases between the germline ends. DNA of the CDR3: TGCGCCAGCAGCCAAGCGCCGCAGGGTCGGAACTACGAGCAGTACTTC. Its translation is CASSQAPQGRNYEQYF.

The rearrangement uses TRBV27 and TRBJ2-6, with D tentatively TRBD1 or TRBD2 (5 bases each). The CDR3 is 18 amino acids. CDR1 is MNHEY, CDR2 SMNVEV, per germline (reference sequence). The germline V and J ends were trimmed by 6 bases and 0 bases, with 18 bases remaining between them. DNA of the CDR3: TGTGCCAGCAGCAAAACCGGGACCGCCTCCTCTGGGGCCAACGTCCTGACTTTC. Amino acids: CASSKTGTASSGANVLTF.

V and J are TRBV15 and TRBJ1-3, with no clear D. CDR1 and CDR2 from the germline V gene are LNHNV and YYDKDF (reference sequence). Trimming removed 1 base from V and 0 bases from J, with 7 bases in between. The CDR3 runs to 15 residues. CDR3 loop: CATSRGTSSGNTIYF. The CDR3 DNA reads as TGTGCCACCAGCAGAGGGACTAGCTCTGGAAACACCATATATTTT.

This clone has just a few counts. The CDR3 DNA reads TGTGCCAGCAGTAACATAGCGCAGAACTACGAGCAGTACTTC. This sequence encodes CASSNIAQNYEQYF. This chain links TRBV28 with TRBJ2-7, with D possibly matching TRBD2 (5 bases). CDR1 and CDR2 (germline): MDHEN, SYDVKM. The V gene lost 5 bases and the J gene lost 3 bases, with 14 bases spanning the gap. This CDR3 is built from 14 residues.

The sample holds a few counts of this clone. V and J are TRBV5-5 and TRBJ2-5; no firm D call. Germline loops: CDR1 SGHKS, CDR2 YYEKEE (reference sequence). This CDR3 is built from 13 residues. Trimming took off 2 bases at V and 2 bases at J, with 7 bases between the two ends. The CDR3 sequence: CASSFSSQETQYF. The CDR3 DNA reads as TGTGCCAGCAGCTTCTCTAGTCAAGAGACCCAGTACTTC.

This clone was seen a single time. The CDR3 DNA reads as TGTGCCAGCAGCCCGCCTCCGGGACAGGGGACAGATACGCAGTATTTT. Residues: CASSPPPGQGTDTQYF. J is TRBJ2-3 and V is TRBV5-4, with 10 positions matching TRBD1. The CDR3 runs to 16 residues. V lost 4 bases, J lost 3 bases, and 8 bases stayed unmatched. The germline CDR1 and CDR2 sequences are SGHNT and YYREEE (reference sequence).

This clone occurred once. J is TRBJ2-1 and V is TRBV7-9; TRBD2 matches at 11 bases. Per germline, CDR1 SEHNR and CDR2 FQNEAQ (reference sequence). The trim removed 7 bases at V and 5 bases at J, leaving 4 bases unmatched. The CDR3 covers 14 residues. In DNA, the CDR3 is TGTGCCAGCACCCAGACTAGCGGGGACAATGAGCAGTTCTTC. It yields the protein CASTQTSGDNEQFF.

This CDR3 is CAWSVLSRGRLDTQYF. The CDR3 DNA reads as TGTGCCTGGAGTGTACTATCTCGGGGGAGATTGGATACGCAGTATTTT. The V and J genes are TRBV30 and TRBJ2-3; TRBD2 is a possible D gene (6 bases). V was trimmed by 0 bases and J by 6 bases, leaving 19 bases between them. This CDR3 is 16 amino acids long. The germline CDR1 and CDR2 sequences are GTSNPN and SVGIG (reference sequence).

This chain joins TRBV7-9 and TRBJ2-3, with a weak D call TRBD2 (6 bases). The germline V and J ends were trimmed by 3 bases and 0 bases, with 7 bases remaining between them. The CDR3 runs 14 residues. Germline loops: CDR1 SEHNR, CDR2 FQNEAQ (reference sequence). For the CDR3, the DNA is TGTGCCAGCAGCTTGACTAGGAGCACAGATACGCAGTATTTT. Protein sequence: CASSLTRSTDTQYF.

This clone was seen a single time. This rearrangement joins TRBV7-2 to TRBJ2-1; TRBD2 matches at 9 bases. The V gene's germline CDR1 is SGHTA and CDR2 FQGNSA. With 5 bases clipped from V and 12 bases from J, the junction kept 5 bases outside the gene matches. This CDR3 has 12 residues. The CDR3, as DNA: TGTGCCAGCAGCCAGGGAGCGGGAGGGCAGTTCTTC. Residues: CASSQGAGGQFF.

The chain employs TRBV6-6 and TRBJ1-2; a possible D gene is TRBD1 (5 bases). The V and J ends lost 7 bases and 2 bases respectively, with 14 bases between them. This CDR3 is built from 14 residues. Germline V gives CDR1 MNHNY, CDR2 SVGAGI (reference sequence). The CDR3 sequence: CASIPSGTNYGYTF. In DNA, the CDR3 is TGTGCCAGCATCCCCTCAGGGACCAACTATGGCTACACCTTC.

This sequence joins TRBV7-2 and TRBJ1-3; no clear D gene. Germline V lookup: CDR1 SGHTA, CDR2 FQGNSA. Trimming took off 0 bases at V and 1 base at J, with 4 bases between the two ends. CDR3 size: 14 residues. The CDR3 spells CASSLAASGNTIYF. In DNA, the CDR3 is TGTGCCAGCAGCTTAGCAGCTTCTGGAAACACCATATATTTT. Variable domain in full (rest from reference TRBV7-2 and TRBJ1-3): GAGVSQSPSNKVTEKGKDVELRCDPISGHTALYWYRQSLGQGLEFLIYFQGNSAPDKSGLPSDRFSAERTGGSVSTLTIQRTQQEDSAVYLCASSLAASGNTIYFGEGSWLTVV.

The chain combines TRBV5-6 with TRBJ2-2; 7 nucleotides align to TRBD1. Trimming at V came to 2 bases and at J to 0 bases, leaving 1 base not matched to a gene. Germline-derived CDR1 and CDR2 are SGHDT and YYEEEE. This CDR3 is 15 amino acids long. Here the CDR3 reads CASSLTGANTGELFF. The DNA for the CDR3 is TGTGCCAGCAGCTTAACAGGGGCGAACACCGGGGAGCTGTTTTTT.

This chain links TRBV28 with TRBJ2-3, with 8 bases lining up with TRBD2. Germline trimming cut 7 bases from V and 3 bases from J; bases unmatched to any gene: 12. The CDR3 covers 16 residues. CDR1 and CDR2 (germline): MDHEN, SYDVKM. The CDR3 DNA sequence: TGTGCCAGCACCACGAGCGGGGGCCGGAAGACAGATACGCAGTATTTT. It codes for CASTTSGGRKTDTQYF.

The gene calls are TRBV27 and TRBJ1-6; 9 bases are shared with TRBD1. The J segment lost 4 bases and the V segment lost 2 bases, leaving 6 bases of the junction unmatched. The CDR3 covers 17 residues. The V gene's germline CDR1 is MNHEY and CDR2 SMNVEV (reference sequence). DNA of the CDR3: TGTGCCAGCAGTTTAAGGGGGGACAGGGAATATAATTCACCCCTCCACTTT. Protein product: CASSLRGDREYNSPLHF.

The table lists this clone with many counts. This rearrangement joins TRBV11-2 to TRBJ2-3; D ambiguous. There are 12 residues in the CDR3. Trimming stripped 1 base from V and 6 bases from J, with 5 bases between. Germline V gene data show CDR1 as SGHAT and CDR2 as FQNNGV. CDR3 amino acids: CASSLGWDTQYF. The DNA of the CDR3 is TGTGCCAGCAGCTTAGGGTGGGATACGCAGTATTTT.

The chain is built from TRBV6-6 and TRBJ1-3; D is unresolved. This CDR3 has 12 residues. The V end was cut by 8 bases, the J end by 0 bases, with 5 bases between. Per the germline V gene, CDR1 is MNHNY and CDR2 is SVGAGI (reference sequence). The chain's CDR3 is CASSNSGNTIYF. The CDR3 DNA is TGTGCCAGCTCCAACTCTGGAAACACCATATATTTT.

The chain has TRBV7-2 and TRBJ2-1; 7 bases are shared with TRBD2. The V segment lost 5 bases and the J segment 0 bases; nucleotides outside the gene matches: 4. This CDR3 has 15 residues. The germline V gene has CDR1 SGHTA and CDR2 FQGNSA. The CDR3 DNA reads as TGTGCCAGCAGCAAACAGCGGGACTCCTACAATGAGCAGTTCTTC. Encoded protein: CASSKQRDSYNEQFF.

The table lists this clone with a few counts. This chain uses TRBV10-3 with TRBJ2-1; TRBD1 matches at 9 bases. The CDR3 is 16 amino acids. Per the germline V gene, CDR1 is ENHRY and CDR2 is SYGVKD. The ends lost 5 bases at V and 9 bases at J; junction bases unmatched: 14. The CDR3 DNA sequence: TGTGCCATCAGTCCCAAACCGGGACAGGGCTTTGGTGAGCAGTTCTTC. It specifies CAISPKPGQGFGEQFF.

The CDR3 region is CASSRTGDGANVLTF. The CDR3 coding sequence is TGTGCCAGCAGCCGGACAGGGGACGGGGCCAACGTCCTGACTTTC. This chain joins TRBV7-2 and TRBJ2-6; 9 nucleotides line up with TRBD1. The CDR3 consists of 15 residues. After removal of 5 bases from V and 4 bases from J, the junction contained 3 bases not matched to a gene. From germline, CDR1 is SGHTA and CDR2 FQGNSA.

The chain combines TRBV4-2 with TRBJ1-1, with a tentative D call TRBD1 (5 bases). CDR1 is LGHNA and CDR2 is YNFKEQ in the germline V gene. The CDR3 spans 13 residues. The germline V and J ends were trimmed by 0 bases and 8 bases, with 10 bases remaining between them. The CDR3 reads CASSQDLGTEAFF. The CDR3 DNA follows: TGTGCCAGCAGCCAAGATCTGGGGACGGAAGCTTTCTTT.

This chain connects TRBV19 to TRBJ2-2; 8 bases fit TRBD2. V shed 8 bases and J 5 bases; nucleotides not matched to a gene: 7. There are 14 residues in the CDR3. Germline V lookup: CDR1 LNHDA, CDR2 SQIVND (reference sequence). CDR3 loop: CASQAGAQTGELFF. The CDR3 bases are TGTGCCAGTCAAGCGGGGGCGCAGACCGGGGAGCTGTTTTTT.

The V call is TRBV5-4, the J call TRBJ2-1; 10 bases fit TRBD2. From germline, CDR1 is SGHNT and CDR2 YYREEE (reference sequence). The CDR3 is 16 amino acids. Trimming took 0 bases from V and 6 from J; bases not matched to a gene: 6. In DNA, the CDR3 is TGTGCCAGCAGCTTGGAGAGCGGGAGGGCCGGCAATGAGCAGTTCTTC. Its protein is CASSLESGRAGNEQFF.

V is TRBV11-2 and J is TRBJ2-3; 7 nucleotides agree with TRBD2. Looked up from germline, CDR1 is SGHAT and CDR2 is FQNNGV. There are 16 residues in the CDR3. The ends lost 4 bases at V and 0 bases at J; junction bases unmatched: 7. The CDR3 region has the DNA TGTGCCAGCAGCTCAGCAGCGGGATTTAGCACAGATACGCAGTATTTT. Its translation: CASSSAAGFSTDTQYF.